This T cell receptor (beta chain) was recorded in a study of T cells in tumors after PD-1 blockade. The overall study: During anti-PD-1 treatment, some patients continued daily vismodegib 150 mg. Whole-study results and caveats: Peripheral recruitment is suggested, as some novel exhausted tumor clones were in pre-treatment blood.

The CDR3 has 16 amino acids. V shed 4 bases, J shed 4 bases, and the junction held 8 bases outside the gene matches. Germline V gene data show CDR1 as SGHKS and CDR2 as YYEKEE (reference sequence). The assay was immunoSEQ multiplex PCR, and TCRdb's table has in-frame clones only and misses some. The data show fewer than 35,000 clones, 78% seen once. As concerns this clone: Its cognate antigen is unknown.

This chain joins TRBV5-5 and TRBJ2-2, with 9 bases identical to TRBD1. This TCR came from a human donor with basal cell carcinoma. Sample: PBMCs, taken before anti-PD-1 treatment. Here the CDR3 DNA reads TGTGCCAGCAGCGCAAATGCGGGACAGGGCACCGGGGAGCTGTTTTTT. Amino acid sequence: CASSANAGQGTGELFF.